This T cell receptor beta chain was profiled in a study of T cell responses to AZD1222 COVID-19 vaccine. Study overall: Second-dose intervals of approximately 4 or approximately 12 weeks were pooled. Study conclusions and caveats: Only five or six AZD1222 recipients were seropositive at baseline. Increased Spike-specific TCR breadth and depth were observed after two AZD1222 doses.

The CDR3 has 16 residues. Germline values: CDR1 MGHRA, CDR2 YSYEKL. V gave up 0 bases and J gave up 7 bases, with 18 bases separating them. The method was immunoSEQ multiplex PCR; TCRdb's version includes in-frame clones alone and lacks a portion of them. The profile shows under 80,000 clones, roughly 84% of them singletons. With respect to this clone: The antigen is undetermined.

The receptor's source is an adult in good health. The chain combines TRBV4-1 with TRBJ1-1; possible D gene TRBD1, 6 bases. This material consisted of peripheral blood, taken on day 0 of AZD1222 vaccination. Written as DNA, the CDR3 is TGCGCCAGCAGCCAAGACTTGAAGACCGGGACAAATGAAGCTTTCTTT. Its translation is CASSQDLKTGTNEAFF.